The 4 T cell receptor beta chains in this list originate from one sample, sequenced in a study of identical twins. TCRdb reanalysed the 5' RACE reads using MiXCR and keeps one entry per CDR3 protein. The table records 690,000 or so distinct CDR3 sequences, around 6% of them present only once. The sequenced sample consisted of naive T cells sorted from blood. These receptors were taken from a man younger than 30 in good health.

This clonotype was picked up many times. The V gene is TRBV20-1, the J gene TRBJ2-2; TRBD2 might be the D (6 bases). This CDR3 has 16 residues. Germline V CDR1 and CDR2: DFQATT, SNEGSKA (reference sequence). Trimming shortened V by 4 bases and J by 5 bases, and 20 bases separated the two germline ends. CDR3 in DNA: TGCAGTGCTACAGGACTTGGCGGGACGAGGACCGGGGAGCTGTTTTTT. It specifies CSATGLGGTRTGELFF.

The table lists this clonotype with many counts. The junction does not match germline at one end; this may be a read error. CDR3 bases: TGCGCCAGCAGTGCTGGGGACACTAAATATGGCTACACCTTC. Protein product: CASSAGDTKYGYTF. The gene calls are TRBV5-1 and TRBJ1-2, with D tentatively TRBD1 (6 bases). Germline V gene data show CDR1 as SGHRS and CDR2 as YFSETQ. The CDR3 extends over 14 amino acids.

This clonotype was picked up many times. The rearrangement joins TRBV6-5 to TRBJ2-7, with 11 bases identical to TRBD2. CDR3 length: 14 residues. The V gene end was trimmed by 1 base and the J gene end by 6 bases; junction bases not matched to a gene: 2. Germline CDR1 and CDR2: MNHEY and SVGAGI. CDR3 DNA sequence: TGTGCCAGCAGTTACTTGCTAGCGGGAGGCGAGCAGTACTTC. Encoded protein: CASSYLLAGGEQYF.

This clonotype came up many times. This sequence joins TRBV6-4 and TRBJ2-2; the match to TRBD1 covers 8 bases. J was trimmed by 5 bases and V by 5 bases; bases with no gene match: 4. The CDR3 is 14 amino acids. Germline CDR1 MRHNA, CDR2 SNTAGT. Here the CDR3 DNA reads TGTGCCAGCAGTACGACAGGGGTGACCGGGGAGCTGTTTTTT. It yields the protein CASSTTGVTGELFF.